This T cell receptor beta chain was profiled in a study of T cells in Graves' hyperthyroidism and ophthalmopathy. Study findings and constraints: The majority of expanded thyroid clonotypes above 0.001 also appeared in blood. With a median lead of 6.5 months before onset, the model predicted ophthalmopathy.

About this clonotype itself: The antigen remains unidentified.

Amplified TCR beta CDR3 regions derived from RNA transcripts. Using the HTBI primer set, a first-round RT-PCR was run on the TCR CDR3. MiXCR was run by TCRdb on the multiplex PCR reads, yielding one entry per CDR3 protein. The sample lists about 700,000 distinct CDR3 sequences; 11% to 15% were seen once. Germline V lookup: CDR1 KGHDR, CDR2 SFDVKD. This CDR3 region has 14 residues. V shed 5 bases, J shed 8 bases, and the junction held 7 bases outside the gene matches. The PBMCs were taken from roughly 9.3 ml of fresh peripheral blood. This receptor was taken from a woman in her late teens or twenties with Graves' hyperthyroidism. The rearrangement uses TRBV24-1 and TRBJ1-2; TRBD1 matches 10 bases. Sequencing was carried out using blood. CDR3 sequence reads: CATSVGDRGGGYTF. CDR3 DNA sequence: TGTGCCACCAGTGTGGGGGACAGGGGAGGAGGCTACACCTTC.